This is a list of T cell receptor beta chains from one sample in a study of T cell repertoires in cytomegalovirus infection. Each CDR3 protein is one row after TCRdb ran MiXCR on the reads. This sample has about 920,000 distinct CDR3 sequences, with 31% found just once. The antigens of these receptors remain unknown. The specimen comprised cultured CD8+ T cells from PBMCs, sampled from culture after CMV antigen stimulation. The source of these receptors is a human donor in good health (CMV status not recorded). Some clones in this sample may be carry-over from other donors' samples. Both conserved end residues are part of each CDR3. Fields, in order: CDR3 protein, CDR3 DNA, clone size, D gene, V gene, J gene. D genes are given only for firm matches. Some rows have no size entry. The others give once, few or many, or a class for an expanded clone.

CATSRDRMHYNEQFF,TGTGCCACCAGCAGAGACCGCATGCATTACAATGAGCAGTTCTTC,few,-,TRBV15,TRBJ2-1
CASSAVRDRAIGYTF,TGTGCCAGCAGCGCCGTCCGGGACAGGGCTATCGGCTACACCTTC,few,TRBD1,TRBV9,TRBJ1-2
CASSPGTGSREQYF,TGTGCCAGCAGCCCCGGGACAGGGTCTCGGGAGCAGTACTTC,once,TRBD1,TRBV7-6,TRBJ2-7
CASSETWGNPLHF,TGTGCCAGTTCGGAGACTTGGGGAAATCCCCTCCACTTT,-,-,TRBV19,TRBJ1-6
CASSGTSGGERAQYF,TGTGCCAGCAGCGGAACTAGCGGGGGAGAACGGGCGCAGTATTTT,few,TRBD2,TRBV12-3/TRBV12-4,TRBJ2-3
CSAPQWTSSGANVLTF,TGCAGTGCCCCTCAGTGGACGAGCTCTGGGGCCAACGTCCTGACTTTC,-,-,TRBV20-1,TRBJ2-6
CASSYLLLDGDNYGYTF,TGTGCCAGCAGTTATTTACTATTGGACGGCGACAACTATGGCTACACCTTC,-,-,TRBV6-2/TRBV6-3,TRBJ1-2
CASSEGRGEHTDTQYF,TGTGCCAGCAGTGAAGGGCGGGGGGAACACACAGATACGCAGTATTTT,few,TRBD2,TRBV2,TRBJ2-3
CASSLPAVPRVNTEAFF,TGTGCCAGCAGTTTACCCGCGGTGCCTCGGGTGAACACTGAAGCTTTCTTT,many,-,TRBV12-3/TRBV12-4,TRBJ1-1
CASSPRTSGEPYNEQFF,TGTGCCAGCAGCCCACGGACTAGCGGGGAACCCTACAATGAGCAGTTCTTC,-,TRBD2,TRBV14,TRBJ2-1
CASSLQTGPNTEAFF,TGTGCCAGCAGCTTACAGACAGGGCCGAACACTGAAGCTTTCTTT,few,TRBD1,TRBV11-3,TRBJ1-1
CASSTPQGFGGNTIYF,TGTGCCAGCAGTACTCCTCAGGGGTTTGGTGGAAACACCATATATTTT,-,-,TRBV25-1,TRBJ1-3
CASSLVGATWGQETQYF,TGTGCCAGCAGCTTAGTCGGGGCAACATGGGGGCAAGAGACCCAGTACTTC,few,-,TRBV11-2,TRBJ2-5
CASSYNILYGGPYEQYF,TGTGCCAGCAGTTACAACATTCTATATGGGGGGCCCTACGAGCAGTACTTC,-,-,TRBV6-5,TRBJ2-7
CASSPQPGTGHEQYF,TGTGCCAGCAGTCCACAGCCCGGGACAGGGCACGAGCAGTACTTC,-,TRBD1,TRBV27,TRBJ2-7
CASSVKGGGRGNEQFF,TGTGCCAGCAGCGTCAAGGGGGGCGGGAGGGGCAATGAGCAGTTCTTC,few,TRBD2,TRBV7-9,TRBJ2-1
CASSPSRGIHNEQFF,TGTGCCAGCAGTCCTTCCCGGGGGATCCACAATGAGCAGTTCTTC,many,-,TRBV7-9,TRBJ2-1
CASRPLRGAQETQYF,TGTGCCAGCAGACCACTGCGGGGGGCTCAAGAGACCCAGTACTTC,few,TRBD2,TRBV7-9,TRBJ2-5
CASSDPRDSLRNQPQHF,TGTGCCAGCAGCGACCCTCGGGACAGTCTACGCAATCAGCCCCAGCATTTT,-,TRBD1,TRBV28,TRBJ1-5
CASRRQGQLSGANVLTF,TGTGCCAGCAGGAGACAGGGACAGCTCTCTGGGGCCAACGTCCTGACTTTC,many,TRBD1,TRBV27,TRBJ2-6
CASSEPDRGLYNEQFF,TGTGCCAGTAGTGAACCGGACAGGGGACTCTACAATGAGCAGTTCTTC,-,TRBD1,TRBV19,TRBJ2-1
CASTPGQGYEQFF,TGTGCCAGTACTCCGGGACAGGGGTATGAGCAGTTCTTC,-,TRBD1,TRBV19,TRBJ2-1
CASHLKPILDRGYGYTF,TGTGCCAGCCACCTAAAACCGATCCTCGACAGGGGTTATGGCTACACCTTC,few,TRBD1,TRBV6-1,TRBJ1-2
CAIKTDTEAFF,TGTGCCATTAAGACGGACACTGAAGCTTTCTTT,-,-,TRBV19,TRBJ1-1
CASSLVDRANYGYTF,TGTGCCAGCAGCTTGGTCGACAGAGCTAACTATGGCTACACCTTC,-,-,TRBV5-4,TRBJ1-2
CASSPGAEQFF,TGTGCCAGCAGCCCGGGAGCAGAGCAGTTCTTC,many,-,TRBV7-6,TRBJ2-1
CASSEFRGLYNEQFF,TGTGCCAGCAGTGAATTCAGGGGGCTTTACAATGAGCAGTTCTTC,-,TRBD1,TRBV2,TRBJ2-1
CASSLLGRDTEAFF,TGTGCCAGTAGTCTCCTCGGCAGGGACACTGAAGCTTTCTTT,-,-,TRBV19,TRBJ1-1
CASSSGLYGYTF,TGTGCCAGCAGCTCGGGACTTTATGGCTACACCTTC,many,-,TRBV7-2,TRBJ1-2
CSARDRSRQYSNQPQHF,TGCAGTGCTAGAGATCGTAGTAGACAATATAGCAATCAGCCCCAGCATTTT,-,-,TRBV20-1,TRBJ1-5
CASSLLPGGHEQFF,TGTGCCAGCAGCTTACTACCCGGGGGCCATGAGCAGTTCTTC,few,-,TRBV7-6,TRBJ2-1
CSATFVIRTYNEQFF,TGCAGTGCCACCTTCGTTATTCGCACCTACAATGAGCAGTTCTTC,-,-,TRBV20-1,TRBJ2-1